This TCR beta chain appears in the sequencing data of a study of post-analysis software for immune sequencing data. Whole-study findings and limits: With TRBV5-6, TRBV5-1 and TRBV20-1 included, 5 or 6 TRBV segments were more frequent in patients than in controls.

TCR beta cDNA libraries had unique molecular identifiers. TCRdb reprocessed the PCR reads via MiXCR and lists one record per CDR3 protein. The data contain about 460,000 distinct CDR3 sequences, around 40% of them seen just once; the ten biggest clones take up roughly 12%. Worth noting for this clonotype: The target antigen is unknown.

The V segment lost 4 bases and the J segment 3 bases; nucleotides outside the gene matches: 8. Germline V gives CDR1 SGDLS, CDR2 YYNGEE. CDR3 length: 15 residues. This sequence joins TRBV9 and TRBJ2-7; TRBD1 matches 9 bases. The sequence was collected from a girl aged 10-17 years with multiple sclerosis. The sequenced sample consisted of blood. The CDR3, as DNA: TGTGCCAGCAGCCCGGGGACAGGGCCCCTCTACGAGCAGTACTTC. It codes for CASSPGTGPLYEQYF.